Presented here are 27 T cell receptor beta chains from one specimen sequenced in a study of OX40 agonist ivuxolimab in advanced cancers. TCRdb's copy holds only in-frame clones and misses some; the assay was immunoSEQ multiplex PCR. The sample carries more than 30,000 clones, around four fifths recorded once. The input for sequencing was CD4+ or CD8+ T cells sorted from blood, taken in a trial of the OX40 agonist ivuxolimab. Receptor source: an adult with an advanced solid tumor such as melanoma, head and neck, liver or kidney cancer.

V usage is TRBV10-3 and J usage is TRBJ2-5; unclear D gene. The CDR3 runs 14 residues. The germline gives CDR1 ENHRY, CDR2 SYGVKD. V was shortened by 3 bases and J by 2 bases, with 10 bases between the two germline ends. The CDR3 loop reads CAISESAQQETQYF. In DNA form, the CDR3 reads TGTGCCATCAGTGAATCGGCACAGCAAGAGACCCAGTACTTC.

This chain links TRBV30 with TRBJ2-3; tentative D call: TRBD2 (7 bases). CDR3 size: 16 residues. Trimming took 0 bases from V and 2 from J, leaving 15 bases between them. Germline assignment: CDR1 GTSNPN and CDR2 SVGIG (reference sequence). CDR3 in DNA: TGTGCCTGGAGTGTACGTGGGGGGGGGCACACAGATACGCAGTATTTT. It translates to CAWSVRGGGHTDTQYF. The full variable domain, in which reference TRBV30 and TRBJ2-3 provide the parts outside the CDR3, is SQTIHQWPATLVQPVGSPLSLECTVEGTSNPNLYWYRQAAGRGLQLLFYSVGIGQISSEVPQNLSASRPQDRQFILSSKKLLLSDSGFYLCAWSVRGGGHTDTQYFGPGTRLTVL.

CDR3 sequence reads: CASSESGEAFF. The DNA for the CDR3 is TGCGCCAGCAGTGAATCGGGTGAAGCTTTCTTT. This chain connects TRBV10-1 to TRBJ1-1; no definite D call. The length of the CDR3 is 11 residues. Trimming removed 3 bases from V and 7 bases from J, with 6 bases in between. CDR1 is WNHNN and CDR2 is SYGVQD in the germline V gene (reference sequence).

A word on this clone: The same CDR3 also results from other DNA sequences found in this sample. The chain uses TRBV5-1 and TRBJ2-3; unclear D gene. Trimming stripped 4 bases from V and 2 bases from J, with 8 bases between. The CDR3 contains 13 residues. In germline, CDR1 is SGHRS, CDR2 YFSETQ. CDR3: CASSPGYTDTQYF. The CDR3, as DNA: TGCGCCAGCAGCCCCGGTTACACAGATACGCAGTATTTT.

The V and J genes are TRBV7-9 and TRBJ2-7; D is undetermined. Deletions cut 5 bases from V and 4 bases from J, with 9 bases between. The germline V gene has CDR1 SEHNR and CDR2 FQNEAQ (reference sequence). This CDR3 has 12 amino acids. Here the CDR3 reads CASSAMEYEQYF. The DNA of the CDR3 is TGTGCCAGCAGCGCCATGGAATACGAGCAGTACTTC.

The CDR3 DNA sequence: TGCGCCAGCAGGGGAAGACTGACCTCGTCGAAAGGCTACACCTTC. Its protein is CASRGRLTSSKGYTF. The rearrangement uses TRBV5-1 and TRBJ1-2; D unclear. V lost 5 bases, J lost 8 bases, and 22 bases lay in between. This CDR3 is 15 amino acids long. The germline V gene has CDR1 SGHRS and CDR2 YFSETQ.

This clone was seen a single time. The chain links TRBV5-6 to TRBJ1-2; D may be TRBD1 (5 bases). The CDR3 length is 13 residues. Trimming stripped 8 bases from V and 13 bases from J, with 24 bases between. The V gene's germline CDR1 is SGHDT and CDR2 YYEEEE. Here the CDR3 reads CASYRRGGAPLTF. The CDR3 region has the DNA TGTGCCAGTTACCGGCGGGGCGGCGCTCCTCTCACCTTC.

This chain joins TRBV7-2 and TRBJ1-3; TRBD1 might be the D (5 bases). Germline V gene data show CDR1 as SGHTA and CDR2 as FQGNSA. V was shortened by 5 bases and J by 0 bases, with 11 bases between the two germline ends. There are 15 residues in the CDR3. The CDR3: CASSPGRGSGNTIYF. The DNA for the CDR3 is TGTGCCAGCAGCCCGGGACGGGGCTCTGGAAACACCATATATTTT.

This clone came up a few times. The chain is built from TRBV29-1 and TRBJ1-2, with D perhaps TRBD1 (5 bases). Deletions cut 0 bases from V and 3 bases from J, with 14 bases between. The CDR3 runs to 15 residues. Germline CDR1 is SQVTM and CDR2 is ANQGSEA. CDR3 sequence reads: CSVEDAGRLDYGYTF. For the CDR3, the DNA is TGCAGCGTTGAAGATGCGGGACGGTTAGACTATGGCTACACCTTC.

The sample holds a few counts of this clone. This chain joins TRBV15 and TRBJ2-2, with TRBD2 identical over 10 bases. From germline, CDR1 is LNHNV and CDR2 YYDKDF (reference sequence). V lost 8 bases and J lost 7; bases outside the gene matches: 4. The CDR3 extends over 13 amino acids. The CDR3 reads CATSSGGHGELFF. CDR3 DNA: TGTGCCACCTCTAGCGGGGGTCACGGGGAGCTGTTTTTT.

This chain connects TRBV4-1 to TRBJ2-1; 7 positions agree with TRBD1. The CDR3 is 16 amino acids. From germline, CDR1 is MGHRA and CDR2 YSYEKL. Trimming at V came to 4 bases and at J to 7 bases, leaving 13 bases not matched to a gene. For the CDR3, the DNA is TGCGCCAGCAGCCCCACCAGGACAGGCACCCAAAATGAGCAGTTCTTC. It codes for CASSPTRTGTQNEQFF.

This clone was recorded only once. This chain connects TRBV19 to TRBJ1-1; 9 nucleotides match TRBD1. This CDR3 region has 15 residues. The V and J ends lost 3 bases and 0 bases, in that order; junction bases with no gene match: 2. CDR1 and CDR2 (germline): LNHDA, SQIVND (reference sequence). For the CDR3, the DNA is TGTGCCAGTAGTATGGGGACAGGGCTGAACACTGAAGCTTTCTTT. Protein sequence: CASSMGTGLNTEAFF.

This sequence joins TRBV7-9 and TRBJ2-7, with 7 bases that match TRBD1. The trim removed 5 bases at V and 3 bases at J, leaving 7 bases unmatched. Germline V gene data show CDR1 as SEHNR and CDR2 as FQNEAQ (reference sequence). The CDR3 consists of 14 residues. The CDR3 sequence is CASSGRTGRYEQYF. As DNA, the CDR3 is TGTGCCAGCAGCGGCCGGACAGGCCGCTACGAGCAGTACTTC. The variable domain in full, completed from reference TRBV7-9 and TRBJ2-7, reads DTGVSQNPRHKITKRGQNVTFRCDPISEHNRLYWYRQTLGQGPEFLTYFQNEAQLEKSRLLSDRFSAERPKGSFSTLEIQRTEQGDSAMYLCASSGRTGRYEQYFGPGTRLTVT.

In the case of this clone: It may be a read error: a sequence one base away is much more abundant. The CDR3 spells CANSLSGGYEQYF. The CDR3 DNA reads as TGTGCCAACAGTTTATCAGGGGGCTACGAGCAGTACTTC. The rearrangement links TRBV28 to TRBJ2-7, with TRBD1 identical over 7 bases. The CDR3 loop spans 13 amino acids. From germline, CDR1 is MDHEN and CDR2 SYDVKM.

The CDR3: CASRRVMVNQETQYF. Here the CDR3 DNA reads TGTGCCAGCAGGCGGGTTATGGTAAACCAAGAGACCCAGTACTTC. V is TRBV6-1 and J is TRBJ2-5; TRBD2 might be the D (5 bases). The CDR3 loop spans 15 amino acids. Germline loops: CDR1 MNHNS, CDR2 SASEGT. Between the trimmed V and J ends, which lost 6 bases and 0 bases, there was a span of 14 bases.

This clone was detected once. The genes are TRBV5-1 and TRBJ2-5; 7 bases align to TRBD1. The last part of the DNA fits TRBJ2-7 better; the J call may be wrong. There are 15 residues in the CDR3. Germline V gene lookup returns CDR1 SGHRS and CDR2 YFSETQ. CDR3 nucleotide sequence: TGCGCCAGCAGCTCGGGACAGTCGAGCTCCTACGAGCAGTACTTC. It codes for CASSSGQSSSYEQYF.

This clone has more than one count but fewer than ten. Other DNA sequences of this sample code for an identical CDR3. This chain links TRBV10-3 with TRBJ1-3, with D uncertain. The CDR3 consists of 13 residues. V dropped 10 bases and J dropped 3 bases, with 13 bases sitting between them. From germline, CDR1 is ENHRY and CDR2 SYGVKD. DNA for the CDR3: TGTGCCACCCAAACCGTGGGTGGAAACACCATATATTTT. It specifies CATQTVGGNTIYF.

V gene TRBV7-2 combines with J gene TRBJ2-6, with unresolved D. V lost 5 bases to trimming and J lost 6 bases, with 2 bases between them. Per germline, CDR1 SGHTA and CDR2 FQGNSA. The CDR3 covers 11 residues. The CDR3 spells CASSPANVLTF. The CDR3 DNA follows: TGTGCCAGCAGCCCGGCCAACGTCCTGACTTTC.

The genes are TRBV4-1 and TRBJ1-6; 7 nucleotides agree with TRBD1. CDR1 MGHRA and CDR2 YSYEKL come from the germline V gene. The CDR3 has 17 residues. V dropped 4 bases and J dropped 5; count of bases not matched to a gene: 11. The CDR3 spells CASSPRGDSPDNSPLHF. CDR3 coding DNA: TGCGCCAGCAGCCCTCGAGGGGACAGCCCAGATAATTCACCCCTCCACTTT.

Only a few counts were recorded for this clone. The rearrangement joins TRBV19 to TRBJ2-4; D unresolved. Deletions cut 3 bases from V and 2 bases from J, with 2 bases between. CDR1 and CDR2 from the germline V gene are LNHDA and SQIVND (reference sequence). This CDR3 is built from 12 residues. The CDR3 region has the DNA TGTGCCAGTAGTATGACCAAAAACATTCAGTACTTC. It codes for CASSMTKNIQYF. Looking up the rest from reference TRBV19 and TRBJ2-4 gives the full variable domain: DGGITQSPKYLFRKEGQNVTLSCEQNLNHDAMYWYRQDPGQGLRLIYYSQIVNDFQKGDIAEGYSVSREKKESFPLTVTSAQKNPTAFYLCASSMTKNIQYFGAGTRLSVL.

The rearrangement links TRBV9 to TRBJ1-4; no clear D. The V and J ends lost 0 bases and 0 bases respectively, with 9 bases between them. Germline CDR1 is SGDLS and CDR2 is YYNGEE. The CDR3 spans 16 residues. As DNA, the CDR3 is TGTGCCAGCAGCGTAGCGGCTCTTGCAACTAATGAAAAACTGTTTTTT. This translates into CASSVAALATNEKLFF. Full variable domain (rest looked up from reference TRBV9 and TRBJ1-4): DSGVTQTPKHLITATGQRVTLRCSPRSGDLSVYWYQQSLDQGLQFLIQYYNGEERAKGNILERFSAQQFPDLHSELNLSSLELGDSALYFCASSVAALATNEKLFFGSGTQLSVL.

This sequence joins TRBV6-6 and TRBJ2-5; 9 nucleotides match TRBD1. With 0 bases clipped from V and 5 bases from J, the junction kept 7 bases outside the gene matches. The CDR3 extends over 16 amino acids. Germline V gene lookup returns CDR1 MNHNY and CDR2 SVGAGI (reference sequence). The CDR3 is CASSYSTGGGEETQYF. The CDR3 bases are TGTGCCAGCAGTTACTCAACAGGGGGCGGGGAGGAGACCCAGTACTTC.

The chain links TRBV10-3 to TRBJ1-2; TRBD1 is a possible D gene (5 bases). This CDR3 comprises 15 residues. The V gene lost 2 bases and the J gene lost 0 bases, with 10 bases spanning the gap. Germline CDR1 ENHRY, CDR2 SYGVKD. CDR3 residues: CAISERQGANYGYTF. In DNA, the CDR3 is TGTGCCATCAGTGAGAGGCAGGGAGCTAACTATGGCTACACCTTC.

V usage is TRBV21-1 and J usage is TRBJ1-2. TRBV21-1 corresponds to a pseudogene. This CDR3 region has 12 residues. CDR3 amino acids: CASSKKLFGYTF. CDR3 nucleotides: TGTGCCAGCAGCAAGAAGCTATTTGGCTACACCTTC.

This clone has a handful of counts. CDR3 region: CASSLVGRPSGNTIYF. CDR3 nucleotide sequence: TGCGCCAGCAGCTTGGTGGGCAGACCCTCTGGAAACACCATATATTTT. V gene TRBV5-1 combines with J gene TRBJ1-3; D is unresolved. CDR3 length: 16 amino acids. Germline loops: CDR1 SGHRS, CDR2 YFSETQ. The V end lost 0 bases, the J end lost 0 bases, and 10 bases lay between the germline ends.

The chain recombines TRBV12-5 with TRBJ2-5, with 9 bases that match TRBD2. Germline values: CDR1 LGHNT, CDR2 FRNRAP. Trimming removed 1 base from V and 2 bases from J; junction bases left unmatched: 2. This CDR3 region has 15 residues. The CDR3 DNA follows: TGTGCTAGTGGTTTGGGACTAGCGGCTCAAGAGACCCAGTACTTC. Protein product: CASGLGLAAQETQYF.

J is TRBJ1-5 and V is TRBV7-6; TRBD1 matches 8 bases. V lost 2 bases, J lost 5 bases, and 2 bases stayed unmatched. The CDR3 totals 14 residues. Germline V gene lookup returns CDR1 SGHVS and CDR2 FNYEAQ. CDR3 loop: CASSLLTGDQPQHF. Written as DNA, the CDR3 is TGTGCCAGCAGCTTACTGACAGGGGATCAGCCCCAGCATTTT.